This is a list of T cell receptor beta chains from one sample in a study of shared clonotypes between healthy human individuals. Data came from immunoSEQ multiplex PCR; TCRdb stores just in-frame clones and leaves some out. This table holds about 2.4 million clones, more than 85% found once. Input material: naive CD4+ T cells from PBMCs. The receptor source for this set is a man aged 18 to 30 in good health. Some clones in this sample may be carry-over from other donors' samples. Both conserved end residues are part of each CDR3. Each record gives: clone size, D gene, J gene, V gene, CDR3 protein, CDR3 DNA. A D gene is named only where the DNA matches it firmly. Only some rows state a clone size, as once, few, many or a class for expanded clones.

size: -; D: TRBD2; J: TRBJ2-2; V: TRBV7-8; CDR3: CASSLGTSGNTGELFF; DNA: TGTGCCAGCAGCTTGGGGACTAGCGGAAACACCGGGGAGCTGTTTTTT
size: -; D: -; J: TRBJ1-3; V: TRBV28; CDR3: CASSFRVPSGNTIYF; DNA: TGTGCCAGCAGTTTCCGGGTTCCCTCTGGAAACACCATATATTTT
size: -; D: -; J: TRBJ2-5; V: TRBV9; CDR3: CASSVDGRETQYF; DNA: TGTGCCAGCAGCGTAGACGGCCGGGAGACCCAGTACTTC
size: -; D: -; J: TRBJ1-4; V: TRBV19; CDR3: CASSIRAVTNEKLFF; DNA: TGTGCCAGTAGTATCAGGGCGGTTACTAATGAAAAACTGTTTTTT
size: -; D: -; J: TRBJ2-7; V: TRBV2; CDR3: CASSDGGLGEQYF; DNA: TGTGCCAGCAGTGACGGGGGGCTAGGCGAGCAGTACTTC
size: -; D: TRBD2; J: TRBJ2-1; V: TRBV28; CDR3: CASSLPWRLAGGPGSYNEQFF; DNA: TGTGCCAGCAGTCTCCCCTGGCGGCTAGCGGGAGGGCCTGGATCCTACAATGAGCAGTTCTTC
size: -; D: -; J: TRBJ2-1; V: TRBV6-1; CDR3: CASSQWAGTYNEQFF; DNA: TGTGCCAGCAGCCAATGGGCGGGAACCTACAATGAGCAGTTCTTC
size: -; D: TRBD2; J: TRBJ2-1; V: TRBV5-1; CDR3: CASSSVAGSLNEQFF; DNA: TGCGCCAGCAGCTCCGTAGCGGGGAGCCTTAATGAGCAGTTCTTC
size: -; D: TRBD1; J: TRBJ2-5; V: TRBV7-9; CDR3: CASRGVGTGRETQYF; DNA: TGTGCCAGCCGGGGAGTCGGGACAGGGAGAGAGACCCAGTACTTC
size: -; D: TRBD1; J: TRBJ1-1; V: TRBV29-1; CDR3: CSVGGLAGGTEAFF; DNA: TGCAGCGTTGGCGGACTTGCAGGGGGCACTGAAGCTTTCTTT
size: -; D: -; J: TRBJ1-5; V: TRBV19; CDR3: CASSMGAQPQHF; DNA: TGTGCCAGTAGTATGGGAGCTCAGCCCCAGCATTTT
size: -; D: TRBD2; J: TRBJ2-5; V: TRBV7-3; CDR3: CASSLVAGEWETQYF; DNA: TGTGCCAGCAGCTTAGTAGCGGGAGAGTGGGAGACCCAGTACTTC
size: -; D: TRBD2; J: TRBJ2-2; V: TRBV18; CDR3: CASSPYLAGIDGELFF; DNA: TGTGCCAGCTCACCCTACCTAGCGGGAATTGACGGGGAGCTGTTTTTT
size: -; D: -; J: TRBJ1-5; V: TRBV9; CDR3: CASSVGKFGQPQHF; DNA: TGTGCCAGCAGCGTAGGAAAGTTCGGTCAGCCCCAGCATTTT
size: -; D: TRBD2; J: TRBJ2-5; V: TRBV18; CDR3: CASSPFAGEETQYF; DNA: TGTGCCAGCTCACCATTTGCGGGAGAGGAGACCCAGTACTTC
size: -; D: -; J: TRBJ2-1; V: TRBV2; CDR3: CASRNNEQFF; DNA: TGTGCCAGCCGGAACAATGAGCAGTTCTTC
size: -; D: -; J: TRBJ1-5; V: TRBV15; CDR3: CATSRDVEQPQHF; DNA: TGTGCCACCAGCAGAGACGTGGAACAGCCCCAGCATTTT
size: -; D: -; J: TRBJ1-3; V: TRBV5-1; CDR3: CASSLGTAYLEGNTIYF; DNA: TGCGCCAGCAGCTTGGGGACAGCTTACCTGGAAGGAAACACCATATATTTT
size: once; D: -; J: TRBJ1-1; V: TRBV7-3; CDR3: CASSLNSVNTEAFF; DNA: TGTGCCAGCAGCTTAAATTCAGTGAACACTGAAGCTTTCTTT
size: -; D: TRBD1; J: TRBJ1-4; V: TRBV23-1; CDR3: CASSRTGANEKLFF; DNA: TGCGCCAGCAGCCGGACAGGGGCTAATGAAAAACTGTTTTTT
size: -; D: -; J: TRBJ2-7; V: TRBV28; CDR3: CASSWGGAFFREQYF; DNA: TGTGCCAGCAGTTGGGGCGGGGCGTTTTTTCGGGAGCAGTACTTC
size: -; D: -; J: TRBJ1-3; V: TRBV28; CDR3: CASSLTGYSGNTIYF; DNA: TGTGCCAGCAGTCTTACAGGTTACTCTGGAAACACCATATATTTT
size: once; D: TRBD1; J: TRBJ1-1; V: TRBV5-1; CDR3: CASSLINPGQGRTEAFF; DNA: TGCGCCAGCAGCCTTATCAACCCGGGACAGGGTAGGACTGAAGCTTTCTTT
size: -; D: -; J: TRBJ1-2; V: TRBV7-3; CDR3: CASNQRGASIQPGYTF; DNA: TGTGCCAGCAACCAAAGAGGGGCCTCGATTCAGCCGGGCTACACCTTC
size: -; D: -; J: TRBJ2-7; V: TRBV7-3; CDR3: CASSRQGGYEQYF; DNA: TGTGCCAGCAGCCGGCAGGGGGGCTACGAGCAGTACTTC
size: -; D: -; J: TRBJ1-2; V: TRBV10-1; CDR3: CASSPGANYGYTF; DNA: TGCGCCAGCAGCCCCGGGGCTAACTATGGCTACACCTTC
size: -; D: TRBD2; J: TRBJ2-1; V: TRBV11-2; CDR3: CASSTLLAGAHEQFF; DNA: TGTGCCAGCAGCACTCTACTAGCGGGAGCGCATGAGCAGTTCTTC
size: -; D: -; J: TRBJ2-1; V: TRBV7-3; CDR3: CASSRSRDPPYNEQFF; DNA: TGTGCCAGCAGCCGGAGCCGGGACCCCCCTTACAATGAGCAGTTCTTC
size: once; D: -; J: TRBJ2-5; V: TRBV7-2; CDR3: CASSLAIHSEKTQYF; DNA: TGTGCCAGCAGCTTAGCTATTCACTCGGAGAAAACCCAGTACTTC
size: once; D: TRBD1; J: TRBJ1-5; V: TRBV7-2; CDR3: CASSLGQGGPQHF; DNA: TGTGCCAGCAGCTTAGGACAGGGGGGGCCCCAGCATTTT
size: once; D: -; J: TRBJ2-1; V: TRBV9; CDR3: CASSVADLAYNEQFF; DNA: TGTGCCAGCAGCGTAGCGGACTTGGCGTACAATGAGCAGTTCTTC
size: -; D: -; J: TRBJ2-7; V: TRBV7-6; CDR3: CASSLEQSAYEQYF; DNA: TGTGCCAGCAGCTTAGAGCAGTCCGCCTACGAGCAGTACTTC
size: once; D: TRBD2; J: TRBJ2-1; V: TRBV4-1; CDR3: CASSQGTSGAKSSYNEQFF; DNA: TGCGCCAGCAGCCAAGGAACTAGCGGCGCTAAGAGCTCCTACAATGAGCAGTTCTTC
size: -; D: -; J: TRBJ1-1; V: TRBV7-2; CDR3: CASSLLGIDTEAFF; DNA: TGTGCCAGCAGCTTATTAGGGATTGACACTGAAGCTTTCTTT
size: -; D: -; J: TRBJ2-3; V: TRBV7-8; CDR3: CASSFGLELLVDTQYF; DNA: TGTGCCAGCAGCTTCGGCCTAGAGCTTTTAGTGGATACGCAGTATTTT
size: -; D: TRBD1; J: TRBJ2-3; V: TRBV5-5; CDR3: CASSLVQGARTDTQYF; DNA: TGTGCCAGCAGCTTGGTACAGGGGGCGAGGACAGATACGCAGTATTTT
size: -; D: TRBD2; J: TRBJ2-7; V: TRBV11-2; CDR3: CASSLEAGLAGVGTVFEQYF; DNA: TGTGCCAGCAGCTTAGAGGCGGGACTAGCGGGAGTGGGCACAGTTTTCGAGCAGTACTTC
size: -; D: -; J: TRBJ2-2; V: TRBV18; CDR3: CASSPSNTGELFF; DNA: TGTGCCAGCTCACCGAGTAACACCGGGGAGCTGTTTTTT
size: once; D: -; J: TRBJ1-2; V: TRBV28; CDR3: CASSLSIQRGYTF; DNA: TGTGCCAGCAGTTTGTCGATCCAGCGGGGCTACACCTTC
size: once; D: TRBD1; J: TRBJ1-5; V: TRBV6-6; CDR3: CASSYSTGGIQPQHF; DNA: TGTGCCAGCAGTTACTCGACAGGGGGTATTCAGCCCCAGCATTTT
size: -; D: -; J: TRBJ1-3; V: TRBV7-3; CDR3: CASSSRGDSGNTIYF; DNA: TGTGCCAGCAGCTCTCGGGGAGACTCTGGAAACACCATATATTTT
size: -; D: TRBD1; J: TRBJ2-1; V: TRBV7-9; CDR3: CASSLVGQGAKGQFF; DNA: TGTGCCAGCAGCTTAGTGGGACAGGGGGCAAAGGGGCAGTTCTTC
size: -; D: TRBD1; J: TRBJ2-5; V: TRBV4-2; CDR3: CASSQGDRGLQETQYF; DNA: TGTGCCAGCAGCCAAGGGGACAGGGGGCTACAAGAGACCCAGTACTTC
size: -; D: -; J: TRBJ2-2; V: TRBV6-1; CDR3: CAISLGGPDAGELFF; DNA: TGTGCCATCTCCTTGGGGGGACCCGATGCCGGGGAGCTGTTTTTT
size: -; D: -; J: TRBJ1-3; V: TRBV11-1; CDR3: CASSPSSRNTIYF; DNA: TGTGCCAGCAGCCCCTCCTCCAGAAACACCATATATTTT
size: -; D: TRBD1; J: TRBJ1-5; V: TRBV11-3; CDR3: CASSYKPRTGVNSNQPQHF; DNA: TGTGCCAGCAGCTACAAACCTCGGACAGGAGTTAATAGCAATCAGCCCCAGCATTTT
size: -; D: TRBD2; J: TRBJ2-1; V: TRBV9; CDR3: CASSPRGTSGINEQFF; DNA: TGTGCCAGCAGCCCCCGAGGGACTAGCGGGATTAATGAGCAGTTCTTC
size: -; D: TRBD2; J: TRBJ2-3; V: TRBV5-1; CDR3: CASRGTGTSGTYTDTQYF; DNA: TGCGCCAGCAGAGGAACCGGGACTAGCGGGACATACACAGATACGCAGTATTTT